This TCR beta chain is from a study of blood T cell repertoires in COVID-19. V was pared by 1 base and J by 7 bases, with 19 bases between. CDR3 length equals 16 residues. CDR1 and CDR2 (germline): SNHLY, FYNNEI. Repertoires were generated with immunoSEQ multiplex PCR, while TCRdb's copy carries only in-frame clones and drops some. The table includes approximately 180,000 clones, about 85% detected once. The specimen sequenced was peripheral blood. V usage is TRBV2 and J usage is TRBJ2-5; D gene ambiguous. The origin of this receptor is a man aged 55 to 70 with active or convalescent COVID-19. CDR3 protein: CASSEVGGRTIGTQYF. The CDR3 DNA reads TGTGCCAGCAGTGAAGTTGGCGGCCGAACCATCGGGACCCAGTACTTC.